Shown below are 11 T cell receptor beta chains from a single sample sequenced in a study of T cell changes during pregnancy in multiple sclerosis. Method: immunoSEQ multiplex PCR; TCRdb's copy keeps in-frame clones and lacks some. The top ten hold 0.15% to 0.2% of the sample, which has tens of thousands of clones, about 90% seen once. The sample consisted of CD4+ T cells from peripheral blood mononuclear cells, taken after pregnancy. These receptors all come from a female donor in good health, enrolled as a control in a pregnancy study.

The genes are TRBV5-1 and TRBJ1-4, with TRBD1 identical over 9 bases. The V segment lost 0 bases and the J segment 3 bases; nucleotides outside the gene matches: 3. This CDR3 comprises 16 residues. Germline CDR1 is SGHRS and CDR2 is YFSETQ. DNA of the CDR3: TGCGCCAGCAGCTTGGCGGGGACAGGGCCTAATGAAAAACTGTTTTTT. This codes for CASSLAGTGPNEKLFF.

V is TRBV18 and J is TRBJ2-1; the D gene is possibly TRBD2 (6 bases). In germline, CDR1 is KGHSH, CDR2 LQKENI. The V end lost 1 base, the J end lost 0 bases, and 10 bases lay between the germline ends. This CDR3 is 16 amino acids long. The CDR3 region has the DNA TGTGCCAGCTCACCACTTAGCGGCAGCTCCTACAATGAGCAGTTCTTC. It is translated as CASSPLSGSSYNEQFF.

The V call is TRBV4-1, the J call TRBJ2-2; possible D gene TRBD2, 7 bases. V lost 1 base and J 0 bases, leaving 12 bases between the germline ends. The CDR3 is 17 residues long. Germline CDR1 and CDR2: MGHRA and YSYEKL. The CDR3 here is CASSQVGGGANTGELFF. The CDR3, as DNA: TGCGCCAGCAGCCAAGTAGGGGGGGGTGCGAACACCGGGGAGCTGTTTTTT.

The CDR3 nucleotides are TGTGCCAGCAGTGAACCCGGGACAGGGGGCTCTGAAGCTTTCTTT. Translating gives CASSEPGTGGSEAFF. The chain uses TRBV25-1 and TRBJ1-1; 12 bases map to TRBD1. The germline CDR1 and CDR2 sequences are MGHDK and SYGVNS. The CDR3 runs to 15 residues. With 2 bases clipped from V and 6 bases from J, the junction kept 4 bases outside the gene matches.

V gene TRBV5-1 combines with J gene TRBJ2-6, with 8 bases fitting TRBD1. Germline lookup yields CDR1 SGHRS and CDR2 YFSETQ. The CDR3 covers 17 residues. Germline trimming cut 4 bases from V and 2 bases from J; bases unmatched to any gene: 8. In DNA form, the CDR3 reads TGCGCCAGCAGCAACCGGACAGGGAATGCTGGGGCCAACGTCCTGACTTTC. It encodes CASSNRTGNAGANVLTF.

This sequence joins TRBV19 and TRBJ2-5; 13 bases are a match to TRBD2. V lost 6 bases and J lost 3; bases outside the gene matches: 4. Germline CDR1 reads LNHDA; CDR2 reads SQIVND (reference sequence). The CDR3 has 15 amino acids. This chain's CDR3 is CASRPTSGGKETQYF. CDR3 nucleotides: TGTGCCAGTAGACCGACTAGCGGGGGGAAAGAGACCCAGTACTTC.

This clone came up a few times. This rearrangement joins TRBV11-3 to TRBJ2-3; 8 positions agree with TRBD1. In germline, CDR1 is SGHNT, CDR2 YENEEA. V shed 4 bases and J 6 bases; nucleotides not matched to a gene: 6. CDR3 length: 14 residues. The CDR3 nucleotides are TGTGCCAGCAGCTCTCCCAGACAGGGGGATACGCAGTATTTT. This sequence encodes CASSSPRQGDTQYF.

J is TRBJ2-7 and V is TRBV7-9; 8 nucleotides line up with TRBD2. The CDR3 covers 18 residues. Germline V gene lookup returns CDR1 SEHNR and CDR2 FQNEAQ (reference sequence). V lost 5 bases to trimming and J lost 3 bases; unmatched junction nucleotides: 18. The CDR3 DNA reads TGTGCCAGCAGCCGACCCAGCCGCGCGGGGGGTAACAACTACGAGCAGTACTTC. Its translation is CASSRPSRAGGNNYEQYF.

The V call is TRBV2, the J call TRBJ2-5; 11 nucleotides line up with TRBD2. From germline, CDR1 is SNHLY and CDR2 FYNNEI. This CDR3 spans 15 amino acids. J gave up 2 bases and V 6 bases, and 5 bases lay outside the gene matches. The CDR3 protein is CASRSSGGTQETQYF. CDR3 DNA: TGTGCCAGCAGGTCTAGCGGGGGGACACAAGAGACCCAGTACTTC.

This clone was observed a handful of times. V and J are TRBV7-2 and TRBJ1-2; 9 nucleotides match TRBD1. CDR3 size: 14 residues. CDR1 and CDR2 (germline): SGHTA, FQGNSA. Germline trimming cut 4 bases from V and 5 bases from J; bases unmatched to any gene: 5. CDR3 sequence: CASSSYGQGYGYTF. For the CDR3, the DNA is TGTGCCAGCAGCTCATATGGACAGGGGTATGGCTACACCTTC.

This chain connects TRBV10-3 to TRBJ1-6, with TRBD1 matching 7 bases. The CDR3 sequence is 15 residues long. With V trimmed by 6 bases and J by 5 bases, 7 bases remained unmatched. Germline V CDR1 and CDR2: ENHRY, SYGVKD. CDR3 in DNA: TGTGCCATCAGACCCGGGACAGCAGATAATTCACCCCTCCACTTT. Protein product: CAIRPGTADNSPLHF.